Below, 32 T cell receptor beta chains from the same sample are listed, as sequenced in a study of T cell repertoires in cytomegalovirus infection. Each CDR3 protein gets one entry after TCRdb re-called the reads with MiXCR. The sample lists roughly 230,000 distinct CDR3 sequences, approximately 15% occurring once. Sequencing input: CD8+ T cells from PBMCs. These receptors all stem from a human donor in good health (CMV status not recorded). Some clones in this sample may be carry-over from other donors' samples.

There are a few counts of this clonotype. The V call is TRBV18, the J call TRBJ1-4, with 9 bases aligning to TRBD1. CDR1 is KGHSH, CDR2 LQKENI, per germline. This CDR3 comprises 14 residues. Losses at the gene ends were 3 bases for V and 7 bases for J; bases not matched to a gene: 3. In nucleotides, the CDR3 is TGTGCCAGCTCACCCGGGACAGGGCCTGAAAAACTGTTTTTT. Translation: CASSPGTGPEKLFF. Variable domain in full (rest from reference TRBV18 and TRBJ1-4): NAGVMQNPRHLVRRRGQEARLRCSPMKGHSHVYWYRQLPEEGLKFMVYLQKENIIDESGMPKERFSAEFPKEGPSILRIQQVVRGDSAAYFCASSPGTGPEKLFFGSGTQLSVL.

This clonotype was detected many times. This chain links TRBV6-5 with TRBJ1-5; possible D gene TRBD1, 6 bases. There are 14 residues in the CDR3. The ends were cut back, 4 bases at V and 3 bases at J, with 10 bases in the middle. Germline values: CDR1 MNHEY, CDR2 SVGAGI. The CDR3 reads CASSWAGDNQPQHF. The CDR3 bases are TGTGCCAGCAGTTGGGCAGGGGACAATCAGCCCCAGCATTTT.

This clonotype was recorded many times. The CDR3 reads CASSFGTGGEETQYF. DNA for the CDR3: TGTGCCAGCAGCTTCGGGACAGGGGGAGAAGAGACCCAGTACTTC. This chain connects TRBV11-2 to TRBJ2-5, with 11 positions matching TRBD1. CDR3 size: 15 residues. Germline loops: CDR1 SGHAT, CDR2 FQNNGV. The junction had 3 bases not matched to a gene; V was cut back by 3 bases and J by 3 bases.

The J gene is TRBJ2-1, the V gene TRBV7-9; D gene ambiguous. The CDR3 runs to 13 residues. Trimming removed 0 bases at V and 8 bases at J, with 8 bases between. Per germline, CDR1 SEHNR and CDR2 FQNEAQ (reference sequence). The CDR3 loop is CASSLAATDEQFF. The CDR3 DNA reads as TGTGCCAGCAGCTTAGCGGCTACCGATGAGCAGTTCTTC.

There are many counts of this clonotype. The V and J genes are TRBV27 and TRBJ2-7, with D unclear. V lost 6 bases and J lost 1, with 10 bases in between. The CDR3 covers 13 residues. The V gene's germline CDR1 is MNHEY and CDR2 SMNVEV (reference sequence). This CDR3 reads CASSLAASYEQYF. The DNA for the CDR3 is TGTGCCAGCAGCTTAGCAGCTTCCTACGAGCAGTACTTC.

This clonotype has just a few counts. The chain employs TRBV6-2 or TRBV6-3 and TRBJ1-1, with 10 bases that match TRBD1. The CDR3 has 18 amino acids. V shed 4 bases and J 6 bases; nucleotides not matched to a gene: 17. CDR1 is MNHEY and CDR2 is SVGEGT in the germline V gene. The CDR3 spells CASSSEESGDRGFPEAFF. The CDR3 DNA sequence: TGTGCCAGCAGTTCTGAAGAGTCCGGGGACAGGGGATTTCCTGAAGCTTTCTTT.

The chain employs TRBV9 and TRBJ2-7; perhaps TRBD2 as D (5 bases). CDR1 SGDLS and CDR2 YYNGEE come from the germline V gene. V lost 3 bases and J lost 0, with 10 bases in between. The CDR3 length is 14 residues. The CDR3 DNA sequence: TGTGCCAGCAGCGCAGAGGGCAGCTCCTACGAGCAGTACTTC. It is translated as CASSAEGSSYEQYF.

The table lists this clonotype with a few counts. The chain couples TRBV7-6 to TRBJ2-7; TRBD2 agrees at 10 bases. With V trimmed by 2 bases and J by 7 bases, 2 bases remained unmatched. Germline CDR1 reads SGHVS; CDR2 reads FNYEAQ. This CDR3 region has 13 residues. The CDR3 DNA reads TGTGCCAGCAGCTTAACTAGCGGGGAAGAGCAGTACTTC. It specifies CASSLTSGEEQYF.

This clonotype was seen many times. The chain employs TRBV28 and TRBJ2-5; 12 nucleotides line up with TRBD1. The V gene's germline CDR1 is MDHEN and CDR2 SYDVKM. The CDR3 contains 15 residues. The V and J ends lost 4 bases and 5 bases, in that order; junction bases with no gene match: 5. The CDR3 region is CASSSGQGASETQYF. As DNA, the CDR3 is TGTGCCAGCAGTTCGGGACAGGGGGCATCTGAGACCCAGTACTTC.

This clonotype was detected only a few times. The V and J genes are TRBV10-3 and TRBJ2-2; D unresolved. The germline V and J ends were trimmed by 0 bases and 0 bases, with 5 bases remaining between them. This CDR3 is 15 amino acids long. Germline CDR1 is ENHRY and CDR2 is SYGVKD. The CDR3: CAISESLTNTGELFF. The CDR3 coding sequence is TGTGCCATCAGTGAGTCTCTTACGAACACCGGGGAGCTGTTTTTT.

This clonotype occurred many times. The V gene is TRBV7-9, the J gene TRBJ1-5; no clear D gene. Germline assignment: CDR1 SEHNR and CDR2 FQNEAQ (reference sequence). This CDR3 contains 14 residues. V lost 0 bases and J 6 bases, leaving 9 bases between the germline ends. The CDR3: CASSLAGFGQPQHF. In DNA, the CDR3 is TGTGCCAGCAGCTTAGCAGGATTCGGTCAGCCCCAGCATTTT. Based on the CDR3 plus reference TRBV7-9 and TRBJ1-5, the full variable domain is DTGVSQNPRHKITKRGQNVTFRCDPISEHNRLYWYRQTLGQGPEFLTYFQNEAQLEKSRLLSDRFSAERPKGSFSTLEIQRTEQGDSAMYLCASSLAGFGQPQHFGDGTRLSIL.

This clonotype showed up just once. This chain joins TRBV19 and TRBJ1-5; 10 positions agree with TRBD1. This CDR3 has 19 amino acids. The V gene end was trimmed by 3 bases and the J gene end by 1 base; junction bases not matched to a gene: 12. Germline V gene lookup returns CDR1 LNHDA and CDR2 SQIVND (reference sequence). CDR3 bases: TGTGCCAGTAGTATCTCTGACAGGGGGCTAGGGGCAAGCAATCAGCCCCAGCATTTT. It specifies CASSISDRGLGASNQPQHF.

In its sample, this clonotype was seen many times. The V call is TRBV7-8, the J call TRBJ2-7; D is possibly TRBD2 (7 bases). CDR3 length equals 14 residues. The V end was cut by 8 bases, the J end by 4 bases, with 18 bases between. Germline-derived CDR1 and CDR2 are SGHVS and FQNEAQ. In DNA, the CDR3 is TGTGCCAGCTCCGGGGGGCGGGGCGGTTACGAGCAGTACTTC. Protein sequence: CASSGGRGGYEQYF.

In this sample, this clonotype turned up a few times. This chain joins TRBV20-1 and TRBJ2-5; TRBD1 matches 12 bases. Germline V gene lookup returns CDR1 DFQATT and CDR2 SNEGSKA (reference sequence). J was trimmed by 2 bases and V by 3 bases; bases with no gene match: 7. There are 16 residues in the CDR3. The CDR3 region is CSARVPGQGAQETQYF. The CDR3 DNA sequence: TGCAGTGCTAGGGTTCCGGGACAGGGGGCTCAAGAGACCCAGTACTTC.

This clonotype was counted between two and nine times. This chain connects TRBV15 to TRBJ2-3; 11 bases fit TRBD2. Looked up from germline, CDR1 is LNHNV and CDR2 is YYDKDF (reference sequence). V was pared by 0 bases and J by 3 bases, with 8 bases of the junction left unmatched. This CDR3 comprises 18 residues. Here the CDR3 reads CATSRDILAGVQTDTQYF. CDR3 in DNA: TGTGCCACCAGCAGAGATATACTAGCGGGGGTACAAACAGATACGCAGTATTTT.

This chain links TRBV28 with TRBJ1-2, with D possibly matching TRBD1 (5 bases). Germline assignment: CDR1 MDHEN and CDR2 SYDVKM. Trimming took off 6 bases at V and 2 bases at J, with 22 bases between the two ends. This CDR3 spans 17 amino acids. This CDR3 is CASSSYLSGGINYGYTF. The CDR3 DNA follows: TGTGCCAGCAGCTCCTACCTTTCCGGGGGTATAAACTATGGCTACACCTTC.

J is TRBJ2-3 and V is TRBV7-2, with D possibly called TRBD1 or TRBD2 (6 bases each). The CDR3 contains 15 residues. With 8 bases removed from V and 2 bases from J, the gap between germline ends came to 17 bases. Germline V CDR1 and CDR2: SGHTA, FQGNSA. This chain's CDR3 is CASLAGGLSTDTQYF. The DNA of the CDR3 is TGTGCCAGCTTAGCTGGGGGGCTCTCCACAGATACGCAGTATTTT.

This sequence joins TRBV29-1 and TRBJ2-7; D is unresolved. The CDR3 runs to 13 residues. Germline V gene sequence: CDR1 SQVTM, CDR2 ANQGSEA. With 6 bases removed from V and 0 bases from J, the gap between germline ends came to 12 bases. CDR3 region: CSVEQTDSYEQYF. The CDR3 nucleotides are TGCAGCGTGGAACAAACAGACTCCTACGAGCAGTACTTC.

This clonotype was counted ten times or more. The J gene is TRBJ2-1, the V gene TRBV20-1, with no clear D. Germline CDR1 reads DFQATT; CDR2 reads SNEGSKA (reference sequence). This CDR3 spans 13 amino acids. Trimming pared 6 bases from V and 0 bases from J, leaving 9 bases between. In DNA form, the CDR3 reads TGCAGTGCAACTCAAGGCTCCTACAATGAGCAGTTCTTC. Translation: CSATQGSYNEQFF.

This clonotype was counted at least ten times. V usage is TRBV20-1 and J usage is TRBJ1-5, with a tentative D call TRBD1 (5 bases). Per germline, CDR1 DFQATT and CDR2 SNEGSKA (reference sequence). Between the trimmed V and J ends, which lost 7 bases and 2 bases, there was a span of 18 bases. CDR3 length equals 15 residues. The CDR3 nucleotides read TGCAGTGTATGGGAAGGGGCGGTGGGCAATCAGCCCCAGCATTTT. Residues: CSVWEGAVGNQPQHF.

The table lists this clonotype with many counts. The chain uses TRBV7-2 and TRBJ2-1; 16 bases are shared with TRBD2. V shed 5 bases and J 5 bases; nucleotides not matched to a gene: 6. CDR1 and CDR2 (germline): SGHTA, FQGNSA. The CDR3 spans 17 residues. CDR3 coding DNA: TGTGCCAGCAGCCAGGGACTAGCGGGGGGGCCAAACAATGAGCAGTTCTTC. Its protein product is CASSQGLAGGPNNEQFF.

The chain employs TRBV5-1 and TRBJ2-3, with 8 nucleotides matching TRBD2. The trim removed 4 bases at V and 0 bases at J, leaving 4 bases unmatched. Germline V gives CDR1 SGHRS, CDR2 YFSETQ. The CDR3 is 15 residues long. The chain's CDR3 is CASSREGHSTDTQYF. The CDR3 nucleotides are TGCGCCAGCAGCCGGGAGGGGCATAGCACAGATACGCAGTATTTT.

This chain links TRBV6-2 or TRBV6-3 with TRBJ2-1; maybe TRBD2 (5 bases). CDR3 length: 13 amino acids. CDR1 is MNHEY and CDR2 is SVGEGT in the germline V gene. Trimming stripped 2 bases from V and 8 bases from J, with 10 bases between. This chain's CDR3 is CASSYSGTYEQFF. The CDR3 nucleotides read TGTGCCAGCAGTTACAGCGGAACTTATGAGCAGTTCTTC.

This clonotype was recorded many times. This chain uses TRBV29-1 with TRBJ1-2; 11 bases map to TRBD1. Germline CDR1 and CDR2: SQVTM and ANQGSEA. V lost 6 bases to trimming and J lost 8 bases; unmatched junction nucleotides: 8. This CDR3 is built from 13 residues. The CDR3 nucleotides are TGCAGCGTGAAAGGACAGGGGGCTGCCGGCTACACCTTC. It is translated as CSVKGQGAAGYTF. The full variable domain, rest sourced from reference TRBV29-1 and TRBJ1-2, is SAVISQKPSRDICQRGTSLTIQCQVDSQVTMMFWYRQQPGQSLTLIATANQGSEATYESGFVIDKFPISRPNLTFSTLTVSNMSPEDSSIYLCSVKGQGAAGYTFGSGTRLTVV.

CDR3 nucleotide sequence: TGTGCCAGCAGCTTAGCAGGACAGAACTATGGCTACACCTTC. The encoded protein is CASSLAGQNYGYTF. The chain combines TRBV11-1 with TRBJ1-2; D perhaps matches TRBD1 (6 bases). CDR1 is SGHAT and CDR2 is FQDESV in the germline V gene (reference sequence). V was trimmed by 0 bases and J by 2 bases, leaving 7 bases between them. The CDR3 runs 14 residues.

This clonotype was seen repeatedly, ten times or more. V usage is TRBV7-2 and J usage is TRBJ1-2; D remains ambiguous. This CDR3 region has 17 residues. Per germline, CDR1 SGHTA and CDR2 FQGNSA. The ends were cut back, 1 base at V and 3 bases at J, with 18 bases in the middle. The DNA for the CDR3 is TGTGCCAGCAGCTTAGTTGTAACAGCCTCCCCTTACTATGGCTACACCTTC. It encodes CASSLVVTASPYYGYTF.

This clonotype appeared a few times. This sequence joins TRBV7-8 and TRBJ2-1, with TRBD2 identical over 10 bases. CDR1 is SGHVS, CDR2 FQNEAQ, per germline. V shed 8 bases, J shed 4 bases, and the junction held 5 bases outside the gene matches. The length of the CDR3 is 14 residues. The CDR3 region has the DNA TGTGCCAGCCTCGGAGCGGGGGGGTACAATGAGCAGTTCTTC. Its translation is CASLGAGGYNEQFF. Supplemented by reference TRBV7-8 and TRBJ2-1, the full variable domain reads GAGVSQSPRYKVAKRGQDVALRCDPISGHVSLFWYQQALGQGPEFLTYFQNEAQLDKSGLPSDRFFAERPEGSVSTLKIQRTQQEDSAVYLCASLGAGGYNEQFFGPGTRLTVL.

This clonotype was found many times. The chain joins TRBV12-3 or TRBV12-4 to TRBJ2-5; 12 bases fit TRBD1. This CDR3 spans 16 amino acids. Losses at the gene ends were 6 bases for V and 2 bases for J; bases not matched to a gene: 7. The CDR3 nucleotides are TGTGCCAGCAGCCAGTGGGGACAGGGGGCACAAGAGACCCAGTACTTC. Translating it yields CASSQWGQGAQETQYF.

The J gene is TRBJ2-5, the V gene TRBV12-5, with D tentatively TRBD1 or TRBD2 (6 bases each). The CDR3 covers 18 residues. Trimming removed 0 bases at V and 3 bases at J, with 20 bases between. Per the germline V gene, CDR1 is LGHNT and CDR2 is FRNRAP. The DNA of the CDR3 is TGTGCTAGTGGTTTGGTAGGGGGAGGCCGCTCGTCGAAAGAGACCCAGTACTTC. Its protein is CASGLVGGGRSSKETQYF.

This clonotype has a count of ten or more. The chain links TRBV7-6 to TRBJ2-3, with TRBD1 identical over 7 bases. There are 14 residues in the CDR3. Germline lookup yields CDR1 SGHVS and CDR2 FNYEAQ. V trimming: 1 base; J trimming: 3 bases; junction bases outside the gene matches: 1. The CDR3 loop is CASSLEGATDTQYF. DNA for the CDR3: TGTGCCAGCAGCTTAGAGGGGGCTACAGATACGCAGTATTTT.

CDR3 sequence reads: CASSLAYRGPLSDEQFF. Here the CDR3 DNA reads TGTGCCAGCAGCTTAGCCTACAGGGGGCCCCTTAGTGATGAGCAGTTCTTC. The rearrangement links TRBV11-2 to TRBJ2-1, with 9 bases identical to TRBD1. Germline V gives CDR1 SGHAT, CDR2 FQNNGV. V was pared by 1 base and J by 8 bases, with 12 bases of the junction left unmatched. The CDR3 is 17 residues long. Full variable domain (remainder filled in from reference TRBV11-2 and TRBJ2-1): EAGVAQSPRYKIIEKRQSVAFWCNPISGHATLYWYQQILGQGPKLLIQFQNNGVVDDSQLPKDRFSAERLKGVDSTLKIQPAKLEDSAVYLCASSLAYRGPLSDEQFFGPGTRLTVL.

This clonotype occurred a few times. V and J are TRBV5-6 and TRBJ2-2, with D perhaps TRBD2 (6 bases). V lost 0 bases, J lost 3 bases, and 12 bases lay in between. Per the germline V gene, CDR1 is SGHDT and CDR2 is YYEEEE. This CDR3 is 16 amino acids long. CDR3 loop: CASSLGGRDYTGELFF. The DNA for the CDR3 is TGTGCCAGCAGCTTGGGTGGCAGGGACTACACCGGGGAGCTGTTTTTT.